This is a list of T cell receptor beta chains from one sample in a study of preoperative IRX-2 immunotherapy in early breast cancer. Method: immunoSEQ multiplex PCR; TCRdb's copy keeps in-frame clones and lacks some. The sample carries 6,200 or so clones, 60% to 85% recorded once. The starting material was tumor tissue, obtained before IRX-2 immunotherapy. These receptors all come from a human donor with breast cancer. Both conserved end residues are part of each CDR3. The order of the fields is CDR3 length, V gene, CDR3 protein.

cdr3_length: 16
v_call: TRBV19
cdr3_aa: CASSLRPQGGRTEAFF

cdr3_length: 14
v_call: TRBV5-1
cdr3_aa: CASSLAGRGDTQYF

cdr3_length: 14
v_call: TRBV6-8
cdr3_aa: CAISKGAANEKLFF

cdr3_length: 16
v_call: TRBV28
cdr3_aa: CASSPEGQGGYYEQYF

cdr3_length: 15
v_call: TRBV5-1
cdr3_aa: CASSLMEAGVYEQYF

cdr3_length: 14
v_call: TRBV6-8
cdr3_aa: CASSPEGGLLEQYF

cdr3_length: 14
v_call: TRBV16
cdr3_aa: CASSQAIRGYGYTF

cdr3_length: 15
v_call: TRBV6-8
cdr3_aa: CASSGGHSGANVLTF

cdr3_length: 12
v_call: TRBV19
cdr3_aa: CASSPTANTIYF

cdr3_length: 15
v_call: TRBV30
cdr3_aa: CAWSLLDRDGAEAFF

cdr3_length: 15
v_call: TRBV5-1
cdr3_aa: CASSRLGQGNNGYTF

cdr3_length: 14
v_call: TRBV11-3
cdr3_aa: CASSLYGNPEKLFF

cdr3_length: 15
v_call: TRBV19
cdr3_aa: CASRPGTVNTGELFF

cdr3_length: 15
v_call: TRBV7-5
cdr3_aa: CASSSRYGGNEKLFF

cdr3_length: 13
v_call: TRBV19
cdr3_aa: CASSIVGLPDQYF

cdr3_length: 11
v_call: TRBV12-5
cdr3_aa: CAIRVSYGYTF

cdr3_length: 19
v_call: TRBV6-8
cdr3_aa: CASSYNRTARKACNQPQHF

cdr3_length: 16
v_call: TRBV12-5
cdr3_aa: CASTTMDSPPNYGYTF

cdr3_length: 14
v_call: TRBV29-1
cdr3_aa: CSVGGKGVGYEQYF

cdr3_length: 15
v_call: TRBV6-8
cdr3_aa: CASSSSRQGHSPLHF

cdr3_length: 16
v_call: TRBV6-8
cdr3_aa: CASSFMGQGGSYEQYF

cdr3_length: 20
v_call: TRBV19
cdr3_aa: CASSMGLLAGLTSSYNEQFF

cdr3_length: 14
v_call: TRBV19
cdr3_aa: CASKRGGDHTEAFF

cdr3_length: 12
v_call: TRBV29-1
cdr3_aa: CSVEEGLNGYTF

cdr3_length: 16
v_call: TRBV19
cdr3_aa: CASRDSTGGKWHEQFF

cdr3_length: 19
v_call: TRBV14
cdr3_aa: CASSQDFGLAGVAYNEQFF